This record covers a single T cell receptor (beta chain). The data were taken from a study of PD-1 blockade in classical Hodgkin lymphoma. V shed 5 bases, J shed 6 bases, and the junction held 8 bases outside the gene matches. Germline lookup yields CDR1 MDHEN and CDR2 SYDVKM. This CDR3 region has 15 residues. Sequenced by immunoSEQ multiplex PCR; TCRdb stores in-frame clones only, minus some. The sample shows tens of thousands of clones, less than 95% of them seen only once. Time point: cycle 4 day 1 (C4D1), after less than 7 weeks of nivolumab. All patients relapsed after autologous stem cell transplantation, and brentuximab vedotin exposure varied.

The genes are TRBV28 and TRBJ2-7, with 12 bases that match TRBD1. Sequencing used peripheral blood mononuclear cells (PBMCs), obtained before the fourth cycle of nivolumab. The clonotype was recovered from a human donor with classical Hodgkin lymphoma. CDR3 residues: CASSAPGQGAGEQYF. The CDR3 DNA reads as TGTGCCAGCAGTGCCCCGGGACAGGGGGCTGGCGAGCAGTACTTC.